This TCR beta chain is from a study of T cell repertoires in cytomegalovirus infection. On the study more broadly: Indicated by public TCR beta signatures were CMV infection and matching HLA type.

Turning to this clonotype: Its target is unknown.

TCRdb fed the reads into MiXCR, producing one record per CDR3 protein. The table shows roughly 200,000 distinct CDR3 sequences, with roughly 17% occurring only once. Study-wide results and limits: The ex vivo response showed dominance by HLA-C-restricted CMV-specific TCR beta clonotypes. People with CMV and the relevant HLA were identified by cumulative public TCR beta family frequency.

The clonotype comes from a human donor in good health (CMV status not recorded). Some clones in this sample may be carry-over from other donors' samples. Sequencing input: CD8+ T cells from PBMCs.

Here the CDR3 reads CASSLDHLGATTDTQYF. CDR3 sequence (DNA): TGCGCCAGCAGCCTAGATCATCTCGGAGCCACCACAGATACGCAGTATTTT. The rearrangement joins TRBV4-1 to TRBJ2-3; no definite D call. The V end was cut by 4 bases, the J end by 2 bases, with 19 bases between. Germline-derived CDR1 and CDR2 are MGHRA and YSYEKL. The CDR3 sequence is 17 residues long.